This section outlines one T cell receptor (beta chain) sequence together with its context. The J segment lost 3 bases and the V segment lost 0 bases, leaving 3 bases of the junction unmatched. The CDR3 has 16 amino acids. Germline CDR1 reads LNHNV; CDR2 reads YYDKDF (reference sequence). Sequencing was performed with immunoSEQ multiplex PCR; in TCRdb, only in-frame clones are kept and a portion is missing. The table lists roughly 110,000 clones, approximately 81% of them singletons. This specimen belongs to a study of blood T cell repertoires in COVID-19. This receptor was obtained from a man in his forties or fifties with acute or convalescent COVID-19. The sample comprised peripheral blood. This sequence joins TRBV15 and TRBJ1-2, with TRBD1 matching over 11 bases. The CDR3 reads CATSREDRGRDYGYTF. The CDR3 DNA reads as TGTGCCACCAGCAGAGAGGACAGGGGGCGGGACTATGGCTACACCTTC.